This T cell receptor (beta chain) comes out of a study of T-cell reconstitution after alpha-beta-depleted transplantation in children. Study conclusions and caveats: When one year had passed after transplant, most T-cell counts and diversity came from newly produced T cells.

A remark on this clonotype: Antigen specificity is unknown.

For TCRbeta, the library was prepared with unique molecular identifiers. TCRdb redid the calling of the PCR reads with MiXCR, one entry per CDR3 protein. The table lists about 580,000 distinct CDR3 sequences, roughly 30% of them singletons. In germline, CDR1 is GTSNPN, CDR2 SVGIG (reference sequence). The CDR3 is 11 residues long. V shed 2 bases and J shed 5 bases, with 7 bases lying between them. V and J are TRBV30 and TRBJ2-7; no reliable D call. The sample in question was PBMCs, obtained before TCRalphabeta/CD19-depleted stem cell transplant. The origin of this receptor is a boy under two years old with Wiskott-Aldrich syndrome, due to receive a stem cell transplant. The CDR3 DNA sequence: TGTGCCTGGAGTCACAGAGACGAGCAGTACTTC. Translation gives CAWSHRDEQYF. The full variable domain, with the rest looked up from reference TRBV30 and TRBJ2-7, is SQTIHQWPATLVQPVGSPLSLECTVEGTSNPNLYWYRQAAGRGLQLLFYSVGIGQISSEVPQNLSASRPQDRQFILSSKKLLLSDSGFYLCAWSHRDEQYFGPGTRLTVT.